This TCR beta chain comes out of a study of PD-1 blockade in classical Hodgkin lymphoma. The wider study: Patients received nivolumab 3 mg/kg intravenously every 2 weeks.

Overall study results and limits: Reported baseline diversity: healthy donors highest, relapsed/refractory patients lowest. Patients who responded completely had about the same baseline diversity as newly diagnosed patients.

The time point was: cycle 4 day 1 (C4D1), after about 6 weeks of nivolumab. Every single patient, without exception, relapsed after autologous stem cell transplantation, and brentuximab vedotin exposure varied. Progressive disease, partial response or complete response was each patient's best response. CDR3 length equals 14 residues. From germline, CDR1 is SNHLY and CDR2 FYNNEI. The junction had 5 bases not matched to a gene; V was cut back by 8 bases and J by 4 bases. As for this clone: Its matching antigen is unknown.

Here immunoSEQ multiplex PCR was the method, and the copy in TCRdb shows in-frame clones only, minus some. Here the sample spans approximately 22,000 clones, 80% being singletons. The source is a human donor with classical Hodgkin lymphoma. The sequences come from peripheral blood mononuclear cells (PBMCs), collected before the fourth cycle of nivolumab. The chain is built from TRBV2 and TRBJ1-2, with TRBD1 matching 12 bases. The CDR3 reads CASPGQGAVYGYTF. As DNA, the CDR3 is TGTGCCAGCCCGGGACAGGGGGCAGTCTATGGCTACACCTTC.